A selection of T cell receptor beta chains follows, all from one sample in a study of PD-L1 blockade in urothelial cancer. Sequencing used immunoSEQ multiplex PCR; TCRdb keeps in-frame clones, though not all of them. The sample records around 49,000 clones, roughly 91% being singletons. Sequenced material: PBMCs, taken around atezolizumab (anti-PD-L1) treatment. The receptors were sampled from a man aged 55 to 70 with urothelial cancer. Each CDR3 is given with its conserved first and last residue. D genes are given only for firm matches. A row's size may be missing; if present it is once, few, many or a size class.

CDR3nt: TGCGCCAGCAGCCAAGATGCCGCGGGCCGGGGGCAGCCCCAGCATTTT
CDR3aa: CASSQDAAGRGQPQHF
j_gene: TRBJ1-5
d_gene: -
v_gene: TRBV4-3
abundance: -

CDR3nt: TGTGCCAGCTCACCATTCGCACCCGCCGGGGTCGGCACAGATACGCAGTATTTT
CDR3aa: CASSPFAPAGVGTDTQYF
j_gene: TRBJ2-3
d_gene: -
v_gene: TRBV18
abundance: -

CDR3nt: TGTGCCAGCAGCCCCCGTAATGAAAAACTGTTTTTT
CDR3aa: CASSPRNEKLFF
j_gene: TRBJ1-4
d_gene: -
v_gene: TRBV14
abundance: once

CDR3nt: TGCGCCAGCAGCTTGGTCGGGGAATTGCGACTAGCGGGCTCCTACGAGCAGTACTTC
CDR3aa: CASSLVGELRLAGSYEQYF
j_gene: TRBJ2-7
d_gene: TRBD2
v_gene: TRBV5-1
abundance: once

CDR3nt: TGTGCCATCAGCGCGGGGCAGGGTGAAGGCTACACCTTC
CDR3aa: CAISAGQGEGYTF
j_gene: TRBJ1-2
d_gene: -
v_gene: TRBV10-3
abundance: -

CDR3nt: TGCAGCGTTGAAGGTGAAGGGGATGAGGAGTTTTTT
CDR3aa: CSVEGEGDEEFF
j_gene: TRBJ1-4
d_gene: -
v_gene: TRBV29-1
abundance: -

CDR3nt: TGCGCCAGCAGCATTGGGACTAGCGGGGGGGCGGAGACCCAGTACTTC
CDR3aa: CASSIGTSGGAETQYF
j_gene: TRBJ2-5
d_gene: TRBD2
v_gene: TRBV5-1
abundance: -

CDR3nt: TGTGCCAGCACCCTTGGGGGTAGCGGTCAGCCCCAGCATTTT
CDR3aa: CASTLGGSGQPQHF
j_gene: TRBJ1-5
d_gene: -
v_gene: TRBV6-6
abundance: -

CDR3nt: TGCGCCAGCAGCCGTGGACAGGGTAGGAATGAAAAACTGTTTTTT
CDR3aa: CASSRGQGRNEKLFF
j_gene: TRBJ1-4
d_gene: TRBD1
v_gene: TRBV4-3
abundance: -

CDR3nt: TGTGCCATCAGTGGGAACACAGGGGGCGCAAACACTGAAGCTTTCTTT
CDR3aa: CAISGNTGGANTEAFF
j_gene: TRBJ1-1
d_gene: TRBD1
v_gene: TRBV10-3
abundance: few

CDR3nt: TGTGCCAGCTCACCCTTGGGACAAAACTCCTACGAGCAGTACTTC
CDR3aa: CASSPLGQNSYEQYF
j_gene: TRBJ2-7
d_gene: -
v_gene: TRBV18
abundance: -

CDR3nt: TGTGCCAGCAATATGCGGGAGTATGGCTACACCTTC
CDR3aa: CASNMREYGYTF
j_gene: TRBJ1-2
d_gene: -
v_gene: TRBV6-1
abundance: -

CDR3nt: TGCGCCAGCAAACCCCCCCAAGCGGGGGGCACAGATACGCAGTATTTT
CDR3aa: CASKPPQAGGTDTQYF
j_gene: TRBJ2-3
d_gene: TRBD2
v_gene: TRBV10-2
abundance: -

CDR3nt: TGTGCCAGCAGCCTACGTACAGGGAAAAAACTGTCTGAAGCTTTCTTT
CDR3aa: CASSLRTGKKLSEAFF
j_gene: TRBJ1-1
d_gene: -
v_gene: TRBV7-2
abundance: -

CDR3nt: TGCAGCGTCGAGACAGGGGCCGGGACCCAGTACTTC
CDR3aa: CSVETGAGTQYF
j_gene: TRBJ2-5
d_gene: TRBD1
v_gene: TRBV29-1
abundance: -

CDR3nt: TGTGCCAGCAGCGTAAACCGGGAGGGCCTCGAGCAGTACTTC
CDR3aa: CASSVNREGLEQYF
j_gene: TRBJ2-7
d_gene: TRBD2
v_gene: TRBV9
abundance: -

CDR3nt: TGTGCCACCAGCAGAGATTATGCGGCGCAGCCCCAGCATTTT
CDR3aa: CATSRDYAAQPQHF
j_gene: TRBJ1-5
d_gene: -
v_gene: TRBV15
abundance: -

CDR3nt: TGTGCCAGCAGCCGACAGGGGTCCAGACGCCCAGATACGCAGTATTTT
CDR3aa: CASSRQGSRRPDTQYF
j_gene: TRBJ2-3
d_gene: TRBD1
v_gene: TRBV7-9
abundance: -

CDR3nt: TGTGCCATCGGCCTATCCGGGACAGGGGATCAGCCCCAGCATTTT
CDR3aa: CAIGLSGTGDQPQHF
j_gene: TRBJ1-5
d_gene: TRBD1
v_gene: TRBV10-3
abundance: -

CDR3nt: TGTGCCAGCAGTGAAGCGACGGGGGGTTATGGCTACACCTTC
CDR3aa: CASSEATGGYGYTF
j_gene: TRBJ1-2
d_gene: -
v_gene: TRBV6-1
abundance: once

CDR3nt: TGCAGCGTTGGCATGAGGAATTCACCCCTCCACTTT
CDR3aa: CSVGMRNSPLHF
j_gene: TRBJ1-6
d_gene: -
v_gene: TRBV29-1
abundance: once

CDR3nt: TGTGCCAGCAGCCCTCCCGGGGGCTCCTACAATGAGCAGTTCTTC
CDR3aa: CASSPPGGSYNEQFF
j_gene: TRBJ2-1
d_gene: -
v_gene: TRBV11-2
abundance: -

CDR3nt: TGTGCCAGCAGCACAGGTAGCTATGGATACGAGCAGTACTTC
CDR3aa: CASSTGSYGYEQYF
j_gene: TRBJ2-7
d_gene: -
v_gene: TRBV7-2
abundance: -

CDR3nt: TGTGCCGGTAGCGGGGGGTATAATGAGCAGTTCTTC
CDR3aa: CAGSGGYNEQFF
j_gene: TRBJ2-1
d_gene: TRBD2
v_gene: TRBV10-3
abundance: -

CDR3nt: TGTGCCAGCAGTTTAAACAGGGAAAGCTCTGGGGCCAACGTCCTGACTTTC
CDR3aa: CASSLNRESSGANVLTF
j_gene: TRBJ2-6
d_gene: -
v_gene: TRBV28
abundance: once

CDR3nt: TGTGCCAGTAGTATTGGGCAGACCAACACTGAAGCTTTCTTT
CDR3aa: CASSIGQTNTEAFF
j_gene: TRBJ1-1
d_gene: -
v_gene: TRBV19
abundance: once

CDR3nt: TGTGCCAGCAGTTACTCGGGGGAGGGGTCGAACAATGAGCAGTTCTTC
CDR3aa: CASSYSGEGSNNEQFF
j_gene: TRBJ2-1
d_gene: TRBD2
v_gene: TRBV6-5
abundance: -

CDR3nt: TGTGCCAGCGCCAGACATGGCTCCGAGCAGTTCTTC
CDR3aa: CASARHGSEQFF
j_gene: TRBJ2-1
d_gene: -
v_gene: TRBV28
abundance: -

CDR3nt: TGTGCCAGCAGCCTCTTCACAGGCGGGAGTAGGACAGATACGCAGTATTTT
CDR3aa: CASSLFTGGSRTDTQYF
j_gene: TRBJ2-3
d_gene: TRBD2
v_gene: TRBV5-6
abundance: -

CDR3nt: TGCGCCAGCAGCCAAGAAACAGCCCTGGTAGGCTACACCTTC
CDR3aa: CASSQETALVGYTF
j_gene: TRBJ1-2
d_gene: -
v_gene: TRBV4-1
abundance: -

CDR3nt: TGTGCCAGCAGCGTAGAGGCAGGGTCGGGGGCCAACGTCCTGACTTTC
CDR3aa: CASSVEAGSGANVLTF
j_gene: TRBJ2-6
d_gene: -
v_gene: TRBV9
abundance: -

CDR3nt: TGTGCCAGCAGCTTAGAGGAGACAGTCTATGGCTACACCTTC
CDR3aa: CASSLEETVYGYTF
j_gene: TRBJ1-2
d_gene: -
v_gene: TRBV11-2
abundance: -

CDR3nt: TGTGCCAGCTCACCGTCCAGCACTGAAGCTTTCTTT
CDR3aa: CASSPSSTEAFF
j_gene: TRBJ1-1
d_gene: -
v_gene: TRBV18
abundance: -

CDR3nt: TGTGCCAGCACCACAGGGACAGCCTTTCGAAAACTGTTTTTT
CDR3aa: CASTTGTAFRKLFF
j_gene: TRBJ1-4
d_gene: TRBD1
v_gene: TRBV28
abundance: -

CDR3nt: TGTGCCAGCTCACCTGGGGGGAGAATTAATACGCAGTATTTT
CDR3aa: CASSPGGRINTQYF
j_gene: TRBJ2-3
d_gene: -
v_gene: TRBV18
abundance: few

CDR3nt: TGTGCCAGTAGGACTCGAGCCTCAACTAATGAAAAACTGTTTTTT
CDR3aa: CASRTRASTNEKLFF
j_gene: TRBJ1-4
d_gene: -
v_gene: TRBV19
abundance: -

CDR3nt: TGTGCCAGCTCACACCGGGACGGGAGGAATGAGCAGTTCTTC
CDR3aa: CASSHRDGRNEQFF
j_gene: TRBJ2-1
d_gene: TRBD2
v_gene: TRBV18
abundance: -

CDR3nt: TGCGCCAGCAGTCCTCGCGAAAGGGGGCGTAGCGATCAGCCCCAGCATTTT
CDR3aa: CASSPRERGRSDQPQHF
j_gene: TRBJ1-5
d_gene: TRBD1
v_gene: TRBV23-1
abundance: -

CDR3nt: TGTGCCAGCAGCTTAGAGGCAGGGGGGACTGAAGCTTTCTTT
CDR3aa: CASSLEAGGTEAFF
j_gene: TRBJ1-1
d_gene: TRBD1
v_gene: TRBV7-9
abundance: -

CDR3nt: TGTGCTAGTGGTTTGGTACCACAGAGAGACTACGAGCAGTACTTC
CDR3aa: CASGLVPQRDYEQYF
j_gene: TRBJ2-7
d_gene: -
v_gene: TRBV12-5
abundance: -

CDR3nt: TGTGCCAGCTCACCAACGTCTCAGGGGGGCTATGGCTACACCTTC
CDR3aa: CASSPTSQGGYGYTF
j_gene: TRBJ1-2
d_gene: TRBD1
v_gene: TRBV18
abundance: -

CDR3nt: TGTGCCAGCAGCTCTTACGGGGGAGCCTACGAGCAGTACTTC
CDR3aa: CASSSYGGAYEQYF
j_gene: TRBJ2-7
d_gene: -
v_gene: TRBV7-2
abundance: -

CDR3nt: TGTGCCATCAGACCTACTAGCGGTTCCTACGAGCAGTACTTC
CDR3aa: CAIRPTSGSYEQYF
j_gene: TRBJ2-7
d_gene: TRBD2
v_gene: TRBV10-3
abundance: -

CDR3nt: TGCGCCAGCAGCCAAGTCGGATCGTCCGGGACTAGCGGGAGAAATGAGCAGTTCTTC
CDR3aa: CASSQVGSSGTSGRNEQFF
j_gene: TRBJ2-1
d_gene: TRBD2
v_gene: TRBV4-1
abundance: -

CDR3nt: TGTGCCAGCAGCGTTAGCGGCTGGAGCACAGATACGCAGTATTTT
CDR3aa: CASSVSGWSTDTQYF
j_gene: TRBJ2-3
d_gene: -
v_gene: TRBV9
abundance: -

CDR3nt: TGCGCCAGCAGCCTTAGACTAGCGGGGGGACCTGATACGCAGTATTTT
CDR3aa: CASSLRLAGGPDTQYF
j_gene: TRBJ2-3
d_gene: TRBD2
v_gene: TRBV5-1
abundance: -

CDR3nt: TGTGCCAGCTCACCAACTGACAGGGGGTTAACTAATGAAAAACTGTTTTTT
CDR3aa: CASSPTDRGLTNEKLFF
j_gene: TRBJ1-4
d_gene: TRBD1
v_gene: TRBV18
abundance: once

CDR3nt: TGTGCCAGCAGCTTGATGGACAACTACAATGAGCAGTTCTTC
CDR3aa: CASSLMDNYNEQFF
j_gene: TRBJ2-1
d_gene: -
v_gene: TRBV5-4
abundance: -

CDR3nt: TGTGCCAGCAGCGACCGGGACAGGGTCTACGAGCAGTACTTC
CDR3aa: CASSDRDRVYEQYF
j_gene: TRBJ2-7
d_gene: TRBD1
v_gene: TRBV7-9
abundance: -

CDR3nt: TGCGCCAGCAGCTTGGCCCCCCCAGGGTCGGGCACCGGGGAGCTGTTTTTT
CDR3aa: CASSLAPPGSGTGELFF
j_gene: TRBJ2-2
d_gene: -
v_gene: TRBV5-1
abundance: -

CDR3nt: TGTGCCAGTAGTATCGGGCAGGGGCACTATGGCTACACCTTC
CDR3aa: CASSIGQGHYGYTF
j_gene: TRBJ1-2
d_gene: -
v_gene: TRBV19
abundance: -